This T cell receptor (beta chain) was recorded in a study of T cells in Graves' hyperthyroidism and ophthalmopathy (dated by TCRdb to the late 2010s). For context, the study as a whole: Peripheral blood was sampled at the time of initial diagnosis, prior to any treatment. To identify distinguishing TCR V-J signatures, a discovery cohort of about 95 patients was used, comprising roughly 45 with Graves' ophthalmopathy and 57 with stable Graves' hyperthyroidism. Whether ophthalmopathy could be predicted prospectively was tested in an independent validation cohort made up of under 20 hyperthyroidism patients plus 17 patients who later progressed to ophthalmopathy. The 100 discovery patients were randomly split 7:3 into training and test sets. In about six Graves' hyperthyroidism patients, the study also compared T-cell repertoires from thyroid tissue with T-cell repertoires from blood. Following sampling, methimazole starting at 30 mg daily was given to hyperthyroidism patients, and high-dose intravenous methylprednisolone was given to ophthalmopathy patients. TCR Vbeta CDR3 sequencing of 140 or so peripheral blood samples (more than 40 ophthalmopathy, roughly 74 hyperthyroidism and some 17 progressor patients) is reported in the paper.

Remarks on this clonotype: Its recognized antigen is unknown. Within one base of it there is no much larger clone, and no base qualities were kept.

TCR beta CDR3 regions were amplified from RNA transcripts. The TCR CDR3 was subjected to a first round of RT-PCR using the HTBI primer set and the Qiagen OneStep RT-PCR kit. The libraries were constructed in a second round of multiplex PCR and then size-selected and purified. Libraries were sequenced paired-end with 100 bp reads on an Illumina HiSeq2000. As for how the authors treated the data: SOAPnuke was used to process the raw data, removing reads that contained adapters or uncalled bases, had a mean Phred below 15, or lacked an exact match to the constant primer or identifier. High-quality paired reads were merged with COPE v1.2.5, and unique nucleotide sequences were defined as clonotypes. Clonotypes were aligned to IMGT TRBV, TRBD and TRBJ reference segments using MiTCR v1.1. The analysis was restricted to V-J combinations with a frequency above 0.0001, which together covered roughly 99% of the repertoires. The TCS score was defined as the ratio of F50 (clonal expansion) to E x V (chaos), calculated using BLOSUM62-based TCRdist between CDR3 peptides within each V-J. Welch's t-statistics and random forest reduced approximately 520 V-J features to 13, which were used in a naive Bayes classifier (R e1071). TCRdb reworked the public reads: Q25 trimming with fastp, MiXCR clone assembly, productive beta chains retained. Every CDR3 protein is listed once, alongside the most common genes and DNA of its rows. Here the V and J calls rest on TCRdb's processing, not on the authors' analysis. In this sample the table shows fewer than 600,000 distinct CDR3 sequences, approximately 15% of which occur a single time. 14% of the sample is in the top ten clones.

The full study reports these points: In validation, progression to ophthalmopathy was predicted by the model with 70% to 71% sensitivity and 72.22% specificity, a median of approximately 6.5 months before onset. Sample size was not statistically predetermined, and investigators were not blinded to group allocation. A model built on a 13 V-J signature distinguished ophthalmopathy from stable hyperthyroidism, reaching around 90% sensitivity and 81.08% specificity in cross-validation and 80%/75% in testing. Most expanded thyroid clonotypes (frequency above 0.001) were also detected in blood, a finding suggesting that blood repertoires may reflect thyroid immune responses.

Stable Graves' hyperthyroidism was defined as the absence of progression to ophthalmopathy over 18 months of follow-up. Hyperthyroidism patients were newly diagnosed, with disease duration under 2 months, and aged 18 to 65 years. Any patient with an uncontrolled infection, another autoimmune disease, pregnancy or lactation was excluded. Diagnoses relied on clinical symptoms, serum thyroxine and TRAb, thyroid ultrasound and orbital computed tomography. PBMCs were separated from roughly 10 ml of fresh peripheral blood using Ficoll-Paque density gradient centrifugation. Total RNA was extracted with Trizol reagent, and quality was checked on an Agilent 2100 Bioanalyzer. Sequencing was carried out using blood. The clonotype was recovered from a woman aged 40 to 49 with Graves' hyperthyroidism.

The CDR3 loop reads CASSISTGVLDQPQHF. The nucleotide sequence reads as follows: TGTGCCAGTAGTATCTCGACAGGGGTTTTGGATCAGCCCCAGCATTTT. The chain is made from TRBV19 and TRBJ1-5; 8 central bases correspond to TRBD1. Here V drops 3 bases and J drops 5 bases, and the junction holds 9 bases not matched to any gene. The germline V gene (reference sequence) sets CDR1 to LNHDA and CDR2 to SQIVND. Taken from cysteine to phenylalanine, the CDR3 has 16 residues. Of all the DNA, just the CDR3 is kept, 48 bases in frame from base 1.